This TCR beta chain comes out of a study of T cell changes during pregnancy in multiple sclerosis. Germline lookup yields CDR1 LNHDA and CDR2 SQIVND (reference sequence). Trimming stripped 2 bases from V and 4 bases from J, with 9 bases between. The CDR3 spans 14 residues. Repertoires were generated with immunoSEQ multiplex PCR, while TCRdb's copy carries only in-frame clones and drops some. The table has around 36,000 clones, roughly nine tenths seen once. The genes are TRBV19 and TRBJ2-1; D unclear. The sequence was obtained from a female donor with multiple sclerosis, enrolled in a pregnancy study. Sequenced here: CD8+ T cells from peripheral blood mononuclear cells, sampled before pregnancy. CDR3 region: CASSISPLYNEQFF. The DNA of the CDR3 is TGTGCCAGTAGTATATCCCCTTTATACAATGAGCAGTTCTTC.